The clone carrying this TCR beta chain was seen just once. The germline gives CDR1 SGHRS, CDR2 YFSETQ. V was pared by 5 bases and J by 2 bases, with 9 bases of the junction left unmatched. There are 17 residues in the CDR3. The sample is drawn from a study of cytomegalovirus exposure and HLA in healthy donors. Amplification used 60 Vbeta primers and 13 Jbeta primers. The assay was immunoSEQ multiplex PCR, and TCRdb's table has in-frame clones only and misses some. The data hold about 140,000 clones, with around 85% observed a single time. The sequencing sample was made of PBMCs. The V call is TRBV5-1, the J call TRBJ2-3; 12 nucleotides align to TRBD2. The origin of this receptor is a man between 40 and 49 years old in good health and CMV-seropositive. The CDR3 DNA is TGCGCCAGCAGTATAGAGGGACTAGCGGGCACCACAGATACGCAGTATTTT. It encodes CASSIEGLAGTTDTQYF.